This TCR beta chain emerged from a study of cytomegalovirus exposure and HLA in healthy donors. Whole-study context: Among about 400 genotyped donors, around 80% fell in the Caucasian-associated ancestry cluster.

Germline CDR1 SGDLS, CDR2 YYNGEE. The CDR3 sequence is 14 residues long. Trimming pared 0 bases from V and 6 bases from J, leaving 12 bases between. This PCR relied on a set of 60 Vbeta primers and 13 Jbeta primers. Using immunoSEQ multiplex PCR, the repertoire was profiled, and TCRdb retains in-frame clones only, with some absent. Of approximately 130,000 clones listed, 81% are singletons. The chain couples TRBV9 to TRBJ1-2, with D maybe TRBD1 (6 bases). The sequencing sample was made of PBMCs. The TCR comes from a man aged 18 to 29 in good health and CMV-seronegative. This CDR3 is CASSVGAGANGYTF. CDR3 DNA sequence: TGTGCCAGCAGCGTAGGGGCAGGGGCAAATGGCTACACCTTC. Supplemented by reference TRBV9 and TRBJ1-2, the full variable domain reads DSGVTQTPKHLITATGQRVTLRCSPRSGDLSVYWYQQSLDQGLQFLIQYYNGEERAKGNILERFSAQQFPDLHSELNLSSLELGDSALYFCASSVGAGANGYTFGSGTRLTVV.